These T cell receptor beta chains were read from a single sample in a study of blood T cell repertoires in COVID-19. Data came from immunoSEQ multiplex PCR; TCRdb stores just in-frame clones and leaves some out. The repertoire holds roughly 90,000 clones, with about 88% as singletons. Sequenced material: peripheral blood. The receptors shown here come from a woman aged 80 or older with active COVID-19. Each CDR3 is given with its conserved first and last residue. The order of the fields is V gene, J gene, clone size, D gene, CDR3 DNA, CDR3 protein. The D gene is left open where the match is weak. Clone size is not always given. Where it is, it says once, few, many or a class for expanded clones.

v_call: TRBV28
j_call: TRBJ2-5
clone_size: -
d_call: -
cdr3_nt: TGTGCCAGCACCTCGCCAGGGTGGGGGGGGCTAGGGACCCAGTACTTC
cdr3_aa: CASTSPGWGGLGTQYF

v_call: TRBV5-8
j_call: TRBJ2-7
clone_size: -
d_call: TRBD1
cdr3_nt: TGTGCCAGCAGCCTGGGGACAGCCTCCTACGAGCAGTACTTC
cdr3_aa: CASSLGTASYEQYF

v_call: TRBV27
j_call: TRBJ2-5
clone_size: -
d_call: TRBD1
cdr3_nt: TGTGCCAGCAGCGCCGAGGGGGCTGAGACCCAGTACTTC
cdr3_aa: CASSAEGAETQYF

v_call: TRBV7-2
j_call: TRBJ1-6
clone_size: -
d_call: -
cdr3_nt: TGTGCCAGCAGCCCACAGTCCTATAATTCACCCCTCCACTTT
cdr3_aa: CASSPQSYNSPLHF

v_call: TRBV16
j_call: TRBJ2-7
clone_size: -
d_call: TRBD1
cdr3_nt: TGTGCCAGCAGCCAGTCGGGGACAGGGGCCATGTACGAGCAGTACTTC
cdr3_aa: CASSQSGTGAMYEQYF

v_call: TRBV7-9
j_call: TRBJ2-7
clone_size: -
d_call: -
cdr3_nt: TGTGCCAGCAGCTTACCCCTACAGGGAAGGACCTACGAGCAGTACTTC
cdr3_aa: CASSLPLQGRTYEQYF

v_call: TRBV7-2
j_call: TRBJ2-7
clone_size: -
d_call: TRBD2
cdr3_nt: TGTGCCAGCAGCACAGCAGCTAGCGGTGGGAACGAGCAGTACTTC
cdr3_aa: CASSTAASGGNEQYF

v_call: TRBV28
j_call: TRBJ1-1
clone_size: -
d_call: -
cdr3_nt: TGTGCCAGCAGGTACAGGGTTGGGAACACTGAAGCTTTCTTT
cdr3_aa: CASRYRVGNTEAFF

v_call: TRBV4-1
j_call: TRBJ2-3
clone_size: once
d_call: TRBD1
cdr3_nt: TGCGCCAGCAGCCCACGACAGGGGCAACCTCCGGATACGCAGTATTTT
cdr3_aa: CASSPRQGQPPDTQYF

v_call: TRBV11-2
j_call: TRBJ1-5
clone_size: -
d_call: -
cdr3_nt: TGTGCCAGCAGCTATAGTGGGGGGATGAATCAGCCCCAGCATTTT
cdr3_aa: CASSYSGGMNQPQHF

v_call: TRBV7-2
j_call: TRBJ1-5
clone_size: -
d_call: -
cdr3_nt: TGTGCCAGCAGTCTTACAGGGCTGAGCAATCAGCCCCAGCATTTT
cdr3_aa: CASSLTGLSNQPQHF

v_call: TRBV21-1
j_call: TRBJ1-5
clone_size: few
d_call: -
cdr3_nt: TGTGCCAGCAATCCACAGGGGGCTCAGCCCCAGCATTTT
cdr3_aa: CASNPQGAQPQHF

v_call: TRBV28
j_call: TRBJ1-1
clone_size: -
d_call: TRBD1
cdr3_nt: TGTGCCAGCCTCCCTGCCTTTGGACAGGGGGCGAGTGAGACTGAAGCTTTCTTT
cdr3_aa: CASLPAFGQGASETEAFF

v_call: TRBV9
j_call: TRBJ2-3
clone_size: -
d_call: TRBD2
cdr3_nt: TGTGCCAGCAGCGCGGGACTAGCGGGAGGGGGCTGGACAGATACGCAGTATTTT
cdr3_aa: CASSAGLAGGGWTDTQYF

v_call: TRBV5-1
j_call: TRBJ2-7
clone_size: -
d_call: -
cdr3_nt: TGCGCCAGCAGCTTAGACAACTACGAGCAGTACTTC
cdr3_aa: CASSLDNYEQYF

v_call: TRBV5-1
j_call: TRBJ2-7
clone_size: -
d_call: TRBD2
cdr3_nt: TGCGCCAGCAGCTTGCAACTAGCGGGAGAAACCCGTCGCGGGCAGTACTTC
cdr3_aa: CASSLQLAGETRRGQYF

v_call: TRBV7-9
j_call: TRBJ1-4
clone_size: -
d_call: TRBD1
cdr3_nt: TGTGCCAGCAGCTTAGGCACAGGGGTAAAACTGTTTTTT
cdr3_aa: CASSLGTGVKLFF

v_call: TRBV9
j_call: TRBJ2-1
clone_size: -
d_call: TRBD1
cdr3_nt: TGTGCCAGCAGCGATGGACAGGGGAAACCCAATGAGCAGTTCTTC
cdr3_aa: CASSDGQGKPNEQFF

v_call: TRBV7-2
j_call: TRBJ2-2
clone_size: -
d_call: -
cdr3_nt: TGTGCCAGCAGCTTAGACAGATACACCGGGGAGCTGTTTTTT
cdr3_aa: CASSLDRYTGELFF

v_call: TRBV28
j_call: TRBJ2-5
clone_size: -
d_call: -
cdr3_nt: TGTGCCAGCAGTTTAAGGGGCCGGCCCCAGGAGACCCAGTACTTC
cdr3_aa: CASSLRGRPQETQYF

v_call: TRBV2
j_call: TRBJ2-2
clone_size: -
d_call: -
cdr3_nt: TGTGCCAGTATGAACACCGGGGAGCTGTTTTTT
cdr3_aa: CASMNTGELFF

v_call: TRBV27
j_call: TRBJ1-2
clone_size: -
d_call: -
cdr3_nt: TGTGCCAGCAGTTTAAATCCTAAGCCAAACTATGGCTACACCTTC
cdr3_aa: CASSLNPKPNYGYTF

v_call: TRBV7-2
j_call: TRBJ2-5
clone_size: few
d_call: TRBD2
cdr3_nt: TGTGCCAGCAGCTTAAGGGGACTAGCGGGAGAAGAGACCCAGTACTTC
cdr3_aa: CASSLRGLAGEETQYF

v_call: TRBV10-3
j_call: TRBJ1-1
clone_size: -
d_call: TRBD1
cdr3_nt: TGTGCCATCAACCGACAGGGGGTTAACACTGAAGCTTTCTTT
cdr3_aa: CAINRQGVNTEAFF

v_call: TRBV12-5
j_call: TRBJ2-5
clone_size: -
d_call: -
cdr3_nt: TGTGCTAGTGGTTTGTGGCAGGGAGGGACCCAGTACTTC
cdr3_aa: CASGLWQGGTQYF

v_call: TRBV7-3
j_call: TRBJ2-3
clone_size: -
d_call: TRBD1
cdr3_nt: TGTGCCAGCAAACAGGGGGCTGAGACAGATACGCAGTATTTT
cdr3_aa: CASKQGAETDTQYF

v_call: TRBV5-1
j_call: TRBJ2-3
clone_size: -
d_call: -
cdr3_nt: TGCGCCAGCAGCTTGCACAGCTCCACAGATACGCAGTATTTT
cdr3_aa: CASSLHSSTDTQYF